The 26 T cell receptor beta chains listed next were all sequenced from one sample in a study of blood T cell repertoires in COVID-19. TCRdb keeps only in-frame clones here, not all; method: immunoSEQ multiplex PCR. The data contain approximately 330,000 clones, approximately 88% of them singletons. Sequences were obtained from peripheral blood. Source of these receptors: a man aged 25-45 years with COVID-19, enrolled during active disease.

This clone was seen only a few times. The rearrangement joins TRBV29-1 to TRBJ2-7, with D possibly matching TRBD1 (6 bases). The length of the CDR3 is 14 residues. Trimming pared 4 bases from V and 1 base from J, leaving 14 bases between. Germline-derived CDR1 and CDR2 are SQVTM and ANQGSEA. The CDR3 reads CSVGVRGRSYEQYF. The DNA of the CDR3 is TGCAGCGTTGGAGTCAGGGGTAGGTCCTACGAGCAGTACTTC.

This clone was recorded a few times. Written as DNA, the CDR3 is TGTGCCAGCAGCCATGTTCAGACCTACAATGAGCAGTTCTTC. Amino acid sequence: CASSHVQTYNEQFF. The chain combines TRBV3-1 (or the pseudogene TRBV3-2) with TRBJ2-1; no reliable D call. V shed 3 bases and J shed 2 bases, with 8 bases lying between them. The CDR3 is made up of 14 amino acids. Germline V gene sequence: CDR1 LGHDT, CDR2 YNNKEL (reference sequence).

J is TRBJ1-4 and V is TRBV5-1; TRBD1 is a possible D gene (6 bases). Germline lookup yields CDR1 SGHRS and CDR2 YFSETQ. The CDR3 length is 16 residues. V was clipped by 3 bases and J by 0 bases, with 12 bases between them. The CDR3 spells CASSSFGQTTNEKLFF. The CDR3 DNA follows: TGCGCCAGCAGCTCATTCGGACAGACAACTAATGAAAAACTGTTTTTT.

The chain has TRBV6-4 and TRBJ2-2; D not certain. CDR1 and CDR2 (germline): MRHNA, SNTAGT. Trimming took 3 bases from V and 2 from J, leaving 10 bases between them. CDR3 size: 15 residues. The chain's CDR3 is CASSEVESNTGELFF. CDR3 sequence (DNA): TGTGCCAGCAGTGAGGTCGAGAGTAACACCGGGGAGCTGTTTTTT.

J is TRBJ2-5 and V is TRBV19, with 7 bases identical to TRBD1. The CDR3 is made up of 17 amino acids. J gave up 4 bases and V 1 base, and 12 bases lay outside the gene matches. The V gene's germline CDR1 is LNHDA and CDR2 SQIVND (reference sequence). This chain's CDR3 is CASSIGTGPNGGETQYF. The CDR3 DNA sequence: TGTGCCAGTAGTATAGGGACAGGACCCAATGGAGGAGAGACCCAGTACTTC. The full variable domain, in which reference TRBV19 and TRBJ2-5 provide the parts outside the CDR3, is DGGITQSPKYLFRKEGQNVTLSCEQNLNHDAMYWYRQDPGQGLRLIYYSQIVNDFQKGDIAEGYSVSREKKESFPLTVTSAQKNPTAFYLCASSIGTGPNGGETQYFGPGTRLLVL.

The V call is TRBV7-2, the J call TRBJ1-5, with unresolved D. CDR3 length: 16 amino acids. Trimming shortened V by 5 bases and J by 3 bases, and 17 bases separated the two germline ends. Germline CDR1 reads SGHTA; CDR2 reads FQGNSA. DNA of the CDR3: TGTGCCAGCAGCCCCGGAGAGCGTACGGTCAATCAGCCCCAGCATTTT. Translated, it gives CASSPGERTVNQPQHF.

The chain is built from TRBV7-8 and TRBJ2-1, with 12 bases matching TRBD1. The CDR3 is 15 residues long. Trimming took 5 bases from V and 8 from J; bases not matched to a gene: 7. Germline V gene sequence: CDR1 SGHVS, CDR2 FQNEAQ. The CDR3 sequence: CASSPRDRGLDEQFF. The CDR3 DNA sequence: TGTGCCAGCAGCCCCCGGGACAGGGGGCTTGATGAGCAGTTCTTC. The full variable domain, completed using reference TRBV7-8 and TRBJ2-1, is GAGVSQSPRYKVAKRGQDVALRCDPISGHVSLFWYQQALGQGPEFLTYFQNEAQLDKSGLPSDRFFAERPEGSVSTLKIQRTQQEDSAVYLCASSPRDRGLDEQFFGPGTRLTVL.

CDR3 loop: CASSLSSGRGAFF. The CDR3, as DNA: TGTGCCAGCAGCTTATCTTCCGGGAGAGGGGCTTTCTTT. The chain couples TRBV7-3 to TRBJ1-1; D gene uncertain. The CDR3 is made up of 13 amino acids. Looked up from germline, CDR1 is SGHTA and CDR2 is FQGTGA. V was cut by 2 bases and J by 11 bases, with 15 bases left in between. The complete variable domain, with remaining parts taken from reference TRBV7-3 and TRBJ1-1, reads GAGVSQTPSNKVTEKGKYVELRCDPISGHTALYWYRQSLGQGPEFLIYFQGTGAADDSGLPNDRFFAVRPEGSVSTLKIQRTERGDSAVYLCASSLSSGRGAFFGQGTRLTVV.

This clone showed up just once. The gene calls are TRBV7-8 and TRBJ1-2, with TRBD1 identical over 7 bases. The germline CDR1 and CDR2 sequences are SGHVS and FQNEAQ. Trimming cost V 4 bases and J 8 bases; bases outside gene matches: 10. The CDR3 is made up of 14 amino acids. CDR3 sequence: CASSSADRVWGYTF. The CDR3 DNA follows: TGTGCCAGCAGCTCAGCAGACAGGGTGTGGGGCTACACCTTC.

This chain joins TRBV9 and TRBJ1-1; the D gene is possibly TRBD1 (5 bases). CDR1 SGDLS and CDR2 YYNGEE come from the germline V gene. Trimming removed 0 bases from V and 4 bases from J, with 13 bases in between. The CDR3 totals 15 residues. CDR3 protein: CASSVVVTGITEAFF. The DNA for the CDR3 is TGTGCCAGCAGCGTAGTTGTCACAGGAATCACTGAAGCTTTCTTT.

The J gene is TRBJ1-6, the V gene TRBV28; 7 bases are a match to TRBD1. The V gene end was trimmed by 7 bases and the J gene end by 7 bases; junction bases not matched to a gene: 7. Germline CDR1 is MDHEN and CDR2 is SYDVKM. The CDR3 is 14 residues long. CDR3 DNA sequence: TGTGCCAGCACTTCCGGGACAGTCAATTCACCCCTCCACTTT. This translates into CASTSGTVNSPLHF. Full variable domain (outside the CDR3, taken from reference TRBV28 and TRBJ1-6): DVKVTQSSRYLVKRTGEKVFLECVQDMDHENMFWYRQDPGLGLRLIYFSYDVKMKEKGDIPEGYSVSREKKERFSLILESASTNQTSMYLCASTSGTVNSPLHFGNGTRLTVT.

The rearrangement uses TRBV27 and TRBJ1-4; D uncertain. This CDR3 region has 16 residues. The V gene's germline CDR1 is MNHEY and CDR2 SMNVEV (reference sequence). Trimming removed 2 bases from V and 5 bases from J, with 15 bases in between. CDR3 coding DNA: TGTGCCAGCAGTTTAGGGCGGGAGGCAGCAAATGAAAAACTGTTTTTT. Translation: CASSLGREAANEKLFF. Drawing the rest from reference TRBV27 and TRBJ1-4, the complete variable domain is EAQVTQNPRYLITVTGKKLTVTCSQNMNHEYMSWYRQDPGLGLRQIYYSMNVEVTDKGDVPEGYKVSRKEKRNFPLILESPSPNQTSLYFCASSLGREAANEKLFFGSGTQLSVL.

This clone occurred once. V is TRBV19 and J is TRBJ1-1, with a tentative D call TRBD1 (5 bases). The CDR3 is 16 amino acids. CDR1 is LNHDA, CDR2 SQIVND, per germline (reference sequence). Deletions cut 7 bases from V and 0 bases from J, with 18 bases between. The CDR3 reads CASTYPTGPMNTEAFF. The CDR3 DNA reads as TGTGCCAGTACTTACCCAACAGGCCCGATGAACACTGAAGCTTTCTTT.

The CDR3 nucleotides are TGTGCCAGCAGCTCCGACAGATCCTCTGGAAACACCATATATTTT. Amino acids: CASSSDRSSGNTIYF. The chain employs TRBV7-2 and TRBJ1-3; the D gene is possibly TRBD1 (5 bases). The germline V gene encodes CDR1 SGHTA and CDR2 FQGNSA. The CDR3 covers 15 residues. V lost 4 bases to trimming and J lost 0 bases, with 10 bases between them.

The chain links TRBV19 to TRBJ1-2, with D possibly being TRBD1 (5 bases). V was cut by 5 bases and J by 7 bases, with 14 bases left in between. The CDR3 totals 13 residues. The germline gives CDR1 LNHDA, CDR2 SQIVND (reference sequence). Written as DNA, the CDR3 is TGTGCCAGTAGTCCCACGGGGGTGCGTGGCTACACCTTC. Protein: CASSPTGVRGYTF.

The chain is built from TRBV10-3 and TRBJ2-1, with 9 positions matching TRBD2. Trimming took 6 bases from V and 8 from J; bases not matched to a gene: 14. CDR3 length equals 16 residues. Germline V gives CDR1 ENHRY, CDR2 SYGVKD. The CDR3 bases are TGTGCCATCAGCCCTGCTCTCGCGGGGGGGGCGGATGAGCAGTTCTTC. It encodes CAISPALAGGADEQFF.

The V gene is TRBV4-2, the J gene TRBJ1-5, with TRBD1 identical over 8 bases. The CDR3 is 13 amino acids. V trimming: 5 bases; J trimming: 8 bases; junction bases outside the gene matches: 5. The germline V gene has CDR1 LGHNA and CDR2 YNFKEQ. The CDR3 here is CASSATGDKPQHF. CDR3 nucleotides: TGTGCCAGCAGCGCGACAGGGGACAAGCCCCAGCATTTT.

This clone occurred once. For the CDR3, the DNA is TGTGCCAGCAGTTACTCGAGCACTCAGGGCTATGGCTACACCTTC. It translates to CASSYSSTQGYGYTF. This rearrangement joins TRBV6-5 to TRBJ1-2, with TRBD1 as a possible D gene (5 bases). The V end lost 0 bases, the J end lost 4 bases, and 12 bases lay between the germline ends. Germline CDR1 and CDR2: MNHEY and SVGAGI. The CDR3 sequence is 15 residues long.

The chain recombines TRBV12-3 or TRBV12-4 with TRBJ1-1, with D perhaps TRBD1 (5 bases). V was pared by 6 bases and J by 0 bases, with 8 bases between. The CDR3 contains 13 residues. In DNA, the CDR3 is TGTGCCAGCAGAGACAGCGTGAACACTGAAGCTTTCTTT. This gives the protein CASRDSVNTEAFF.

The chain links TRBV11-2 to TRBJ2-3; 8 nucleotides agree with TRBD2. The CDR3 is 14 residues long. J gave up 8 bases and V 3 bases, and 7 bases lay outside the gene matches. CDR1 SGHAT and CDR2 FQNNGV come from the germline V gene. The CDR3 spells CASSLNGGVGTQYF. The CDR3 DNA is TGTGCCAGCAGCTTGAACGGGGGGGTTGGTACGCAGTATTTT. The whole variable domain, filled in from reference TRBV11-2 and TRBJ2-3, reads EAGVAQSPRYKIIEKRQSVAFWCNPISGHATLYWYQQILGQGPKLLIQFQNNGVVDDSQLPKDRFSAERLKGVDSTLKIQPAKLEDSAVYLCASSLNGGVGTQYFGPGTRLTVL.

The V call is TRBV5-6, the J call TRBJ1-3; D is unclear. CDR1 and CDR2 (germline): SGHDT, YYEEEE. The CDR3 extends over 15 amino acids. V lost 4 bases and J 0 bases, leaving 11 bases between the germline ends. This CDR3 is CASSPGQISGNTIYF. CDR3 DNA: TGTGCCAGCAGCCCTGGGCAGATCTCTGGAAACACCATATATTTT.

The V and J genes are TRBV4-2 and TRBJ2-1, with 12 bases aligning to TRBD2. The CDR3 spans 16 residues. The V segment lost 1 base and the J segment 8 bases; nucleotides outside the gene matches: 6. Germline loops: CDR1 LGHNA, CDR2 YNFKEQ. For the CDR3, the DNA is TGTGCCAGCAGCCAAGTCCAGACTAGCGGGAGTTATGAGCAGTTCTTC. This gives the protein CASSQVQTSGSYEQFF.

This clone was seen only once. The chain is built from TRBV7-9 and TRBJ2-7, with D hard to call. The CDR3 length is 14 residues. V lost 1 base, J lost 6 bases, and 13 bases lay in between. Germline V lookup: CDR1 SEHNR, CDR2 FQNEAQ (reference sequence). In DNA form, the CDR3 reads TGTGCCAGCAGCTTAGAAGAGCCTTCATCCGAGCAGTACTTC. Its translation is CASSLEEPSSEQYF.

This clone was counted between two and nine times. The chain couples TRBV7-2 to TRBJ2-3; D perhaps matches TRBD1 (5 bases). Looked up from germline, CDR1 is SGHTA and CDR2 is FQGNSA. Deletions cut 1 base from V and 1 base from J, with 6 bases between. The CDR3 sequence is 14 residues long. The CDR3 is CASSLGQRTDTQYF. CDR3 sequence (DNA): TGTGCCAGCAGCTTAGGACAGCGCACAGATACGCAGTATTTT.

The rearrangement links TRBV24-1 to TRBJ2-7; 7 bases map to TRBD1. Trimming took 4 bases from V and 2 from J; bases not matched to a gene: 7. The CDR3 sequence is 15 residues long. Germline CDR1 KGHDR, CDR2 SFDVKD. CDR3 loop: CATSDQTGKPYEQYF. The CDR3 DNA follows: TGTGCCACCAGTGACCAGACAGGGAAGCCCTACGAGCAGTACTTC.

This clone was counted a single time. CDR3 sequence: CASSQDWEQGGNYGYTF. In DNA, the CDR3 is TGCGCCAGCAGCCAAGATTGGGAACAGGGGGGAAACTATGGCTACACCTTC. The chain joins TRBV4-1 to TRBJ1-2; 8 bases agree with TRBD1. CDR1 is MGHRA, CDR2 YSYEKL, per germline. CDR3 length: 17 amino acids. Trimming cost V 0 bases and J 2 bases; bases outside gene matches: 8.